What follows describes a single TCR beta chain. V shed 4 bases and J 3 bases; nucleotides not matched to a gene: 5. The CDR3 has 14 residues. Germline lookup yields CDR1 LNHDA and CDR2 SQIVND (reference sequence). This entry belongs to a study of blood T cell repertoires in COVID-19. Study background: The United States, Italy and Spain supplied acute and convalescent COVID-19 samples.

Living in 25 or so US areas, the participants were between roughly 18 and 89 years of age. Cohort allocation depended upon clinical history that participants reported. In the source study's methods: Estimation of nucleated cell counts relied on the amplification of reference gene primers. Libraries were prepared by immunoSEQ multiplex PCR; TCRdb keeps only in-frame clonotypes and omits some of them. The V and J calls and clone size were taken over from that table, and D and trimming were inferred from the DNA. The sample holds about 230,000 clones; roughly 80% are singletons and the top ten take about 1.7%.

Sequencing input: PBMCs or T cells enriched from blood (not recorded which). The rearrangement joins TRBV19 to TRBJ2-7, with 8 bases identical to TRBD1. The sequence was obtained from a man aged 60 to 69 who had recovered from COVID-19. The CDR3 spells CASSKQGVIYEQYF. The CDR3 nucleotides read TGTGCCAGTAGTAAACAGGGGGTGATCTACGAGCAGTACTTC.